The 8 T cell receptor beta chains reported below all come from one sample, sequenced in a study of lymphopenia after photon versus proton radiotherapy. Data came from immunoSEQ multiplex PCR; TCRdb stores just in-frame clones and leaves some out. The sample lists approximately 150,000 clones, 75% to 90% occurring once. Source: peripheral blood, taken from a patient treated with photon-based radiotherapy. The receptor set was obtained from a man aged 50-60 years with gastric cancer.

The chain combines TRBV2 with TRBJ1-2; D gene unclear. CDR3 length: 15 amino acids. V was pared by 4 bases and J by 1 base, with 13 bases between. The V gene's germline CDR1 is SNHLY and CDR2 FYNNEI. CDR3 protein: CASSGSRTVNYGYTF. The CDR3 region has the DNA TGTGCCAGCAGTGGGTCGCGGACGGTTAACTATGGCTACACCTTC.

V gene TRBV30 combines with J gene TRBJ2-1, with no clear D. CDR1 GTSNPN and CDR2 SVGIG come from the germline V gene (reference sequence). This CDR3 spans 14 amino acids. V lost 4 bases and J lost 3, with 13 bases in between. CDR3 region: CAWNSLVGYNEQFF. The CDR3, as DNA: TGTGCCTGGAACTCCCTGGTCGGCTACAATGAGCAGTTCTTC.

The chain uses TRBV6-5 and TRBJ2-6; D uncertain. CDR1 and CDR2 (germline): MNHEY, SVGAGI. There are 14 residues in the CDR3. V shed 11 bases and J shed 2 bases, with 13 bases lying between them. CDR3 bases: TGTGCCGCGTTATCTCCCACTGGGGCCAACGTCCTGACTTTC. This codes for CAALSPTGANVLTF.

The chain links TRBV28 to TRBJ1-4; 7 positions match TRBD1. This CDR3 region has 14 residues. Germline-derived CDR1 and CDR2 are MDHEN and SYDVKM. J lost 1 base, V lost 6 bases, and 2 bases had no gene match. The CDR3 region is CASSRQGTNEKLFF. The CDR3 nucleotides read TGTGCCAGCAGCCGACAGGGAACTAATGAAAAACTGTTTTTT.

DNA of the CDR3: TGTGCCAGCAGTCCTGAAACAGGGACTCGTAATCAGCCCCAGCATTTT. As protein: CASSPETGTRNQPQHF. The gene calls are TRBV27 and TRBJ1-5, with D perhaps TRBD1 (6 bases). Germline values: CDR1 MNHEY, CDR2 SMNVEV (reference sequence). This CDR3 has 16 amino acids. Trimming pared 5 bases from V and 4 bases from J, leaving 18 bases between.

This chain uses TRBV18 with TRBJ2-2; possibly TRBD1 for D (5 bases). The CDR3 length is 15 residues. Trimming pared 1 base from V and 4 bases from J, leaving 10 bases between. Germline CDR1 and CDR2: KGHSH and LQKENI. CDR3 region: CASSPLPQGTGELFF. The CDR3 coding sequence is TGTGCCAGCTCACCACTCCCCCAGGGCACCGGGGAGCTGTTTTTT.

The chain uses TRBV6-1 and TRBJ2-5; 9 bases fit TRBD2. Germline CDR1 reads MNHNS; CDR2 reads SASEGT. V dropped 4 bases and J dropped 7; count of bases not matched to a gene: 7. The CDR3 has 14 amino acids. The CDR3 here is CASSVSGRRGTQYF. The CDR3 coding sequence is TGTGCCAGCAGTGTCAGCGGGAGGCGCGGGACCCAGTACTTC.

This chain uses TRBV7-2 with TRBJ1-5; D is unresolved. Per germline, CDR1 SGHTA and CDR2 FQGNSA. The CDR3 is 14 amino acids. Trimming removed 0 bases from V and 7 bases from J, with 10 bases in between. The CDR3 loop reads CASSLAPDRQPQHF. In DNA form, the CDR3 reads TGTGCCAGCAGCTTAGCACCCGATAGGCAGCCCCAGCATTTT.